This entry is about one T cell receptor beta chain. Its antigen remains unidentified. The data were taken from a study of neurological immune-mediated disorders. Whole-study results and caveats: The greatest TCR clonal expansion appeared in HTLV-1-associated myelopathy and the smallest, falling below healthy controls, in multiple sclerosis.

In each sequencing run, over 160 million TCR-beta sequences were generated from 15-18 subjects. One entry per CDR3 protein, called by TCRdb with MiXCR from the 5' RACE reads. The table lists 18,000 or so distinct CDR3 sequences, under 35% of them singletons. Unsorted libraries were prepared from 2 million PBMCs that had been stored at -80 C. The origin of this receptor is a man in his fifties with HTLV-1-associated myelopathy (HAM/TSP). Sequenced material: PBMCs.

The CDR3 coding sequence is TGCAGTGCTCGGGGACTAGTGTCGGAGACCCAGTACTTC. Translating gives CSARGLVSETQYF. The V call is TRBV20-1, the J call TRBJ2-5, with 8 bases identical to TRBD2. The CDR3 is made up of 13 amino acids. The ends lost 5 bases at V and 5 bases at J; junction bases unmatched: 7. The germline gives CDR1 DFQATT, CDR2 SNEGSKA (reference sequence).